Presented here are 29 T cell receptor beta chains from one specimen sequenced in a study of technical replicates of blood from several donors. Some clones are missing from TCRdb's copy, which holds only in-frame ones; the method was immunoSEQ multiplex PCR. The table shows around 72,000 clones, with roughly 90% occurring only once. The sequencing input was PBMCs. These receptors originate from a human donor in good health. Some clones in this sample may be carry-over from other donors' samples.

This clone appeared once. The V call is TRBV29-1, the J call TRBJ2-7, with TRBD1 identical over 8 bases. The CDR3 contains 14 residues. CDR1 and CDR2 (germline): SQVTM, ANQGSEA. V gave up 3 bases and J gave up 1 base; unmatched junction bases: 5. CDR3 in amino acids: CSVDSGGESYEQYF. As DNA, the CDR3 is TGCAGCGTTGATTCAGGGGGCGAGTCCTACGAGCAGTACTTC.

Written as DNA, the CDR3 is TGTGCCTGGAGTTGGGCTAGCGGGAGCGACGAGCAGTACTTC. Its protein product is CAWSWASGSDEQYF. The chain uses TRBV30 and TRBJ2-7, with 10 bases fitting TRBD2. The CDR3 spans 14 residues. With V trimmed by 2 bases and J by 5 bases, 6 bases remained unmatched. Germline-derived CDR1 and CDR2 are GTSNPN and SVGIG (reference sequence).

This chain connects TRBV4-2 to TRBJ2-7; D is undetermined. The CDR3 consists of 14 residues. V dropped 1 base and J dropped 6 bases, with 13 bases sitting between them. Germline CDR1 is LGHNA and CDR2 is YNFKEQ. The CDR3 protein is CASSQGARSTEQYF. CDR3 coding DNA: TGTGCCAGCAGCCAAGGGGCCCGGTCTACCGAGCAGTACTTC.

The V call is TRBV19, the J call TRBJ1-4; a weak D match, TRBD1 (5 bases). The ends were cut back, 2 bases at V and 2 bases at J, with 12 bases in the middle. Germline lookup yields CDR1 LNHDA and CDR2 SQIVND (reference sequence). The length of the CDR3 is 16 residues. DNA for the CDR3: TGTGCCAGTAGTATAACCGACGCAGGGACTAATGAAAAACTGTTTTTT. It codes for CASSITDAGTNEKLFF. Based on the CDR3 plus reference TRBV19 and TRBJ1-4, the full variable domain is DGGITQSPKYLFRKEGQNVTLSCEQNLNHDAMYWYRQDPGQGLRLIYYSQIVNDFQKGDIAEGYSVSREKKESFPLTVTSAQKNPTAFYLCASSITDAGTNEKLFFGSGTQLSVL.

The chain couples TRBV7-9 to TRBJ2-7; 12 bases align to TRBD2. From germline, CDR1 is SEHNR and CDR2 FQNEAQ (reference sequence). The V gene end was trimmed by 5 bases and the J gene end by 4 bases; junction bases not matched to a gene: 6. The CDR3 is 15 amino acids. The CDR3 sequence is CASSDGLAGRYEQYF. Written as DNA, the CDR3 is TGTGCCAGCAGCGACGGACTAGCGGGAAGGTACGAGCAGTACTTC.

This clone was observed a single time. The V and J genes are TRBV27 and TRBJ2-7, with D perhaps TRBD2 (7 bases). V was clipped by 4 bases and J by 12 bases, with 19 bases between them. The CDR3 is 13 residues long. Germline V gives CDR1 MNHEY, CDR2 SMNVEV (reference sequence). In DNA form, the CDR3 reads TGTGCCAGCAGTTACGCCCGGGGGGCCGCAGCGTACTTC. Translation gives CASSYARGAAAYF.

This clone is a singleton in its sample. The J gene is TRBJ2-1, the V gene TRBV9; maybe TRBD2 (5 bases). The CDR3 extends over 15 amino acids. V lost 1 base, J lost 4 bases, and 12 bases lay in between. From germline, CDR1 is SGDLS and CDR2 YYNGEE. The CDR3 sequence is CASSVKGASYNEQFF. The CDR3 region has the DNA TGTGCCAGCAGCGTAAAGGGAGCGTCGTACAATGAGCAGTTCTTC.

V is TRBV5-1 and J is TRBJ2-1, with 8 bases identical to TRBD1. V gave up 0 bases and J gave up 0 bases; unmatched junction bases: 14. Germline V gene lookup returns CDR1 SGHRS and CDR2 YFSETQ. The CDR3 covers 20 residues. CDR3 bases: TGCGCCAGCAGCTTGGACGGACAGGGTCAAGGCCGAAGCTCCTACAATGAGCAGTTCTTC. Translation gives CASSLDGQGQGRSSYNEQFF.

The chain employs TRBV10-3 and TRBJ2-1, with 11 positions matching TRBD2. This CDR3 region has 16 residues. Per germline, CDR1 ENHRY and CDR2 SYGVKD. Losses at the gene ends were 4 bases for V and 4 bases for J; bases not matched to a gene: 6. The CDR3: CAISGKLAGAYNEQFF. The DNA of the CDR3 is TGTGCCATCAGTGGAAAACTAGCGGGGGCGTACAATGAGCAGTTCTTC.

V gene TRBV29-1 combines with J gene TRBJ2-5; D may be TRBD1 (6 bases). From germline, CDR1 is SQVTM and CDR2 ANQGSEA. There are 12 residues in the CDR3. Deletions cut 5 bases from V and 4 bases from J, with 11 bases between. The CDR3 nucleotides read TGCAGCGTTCTCGACAGGTCAGAGACCCAGTACTTC. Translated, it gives CSVLDRSETQYF.

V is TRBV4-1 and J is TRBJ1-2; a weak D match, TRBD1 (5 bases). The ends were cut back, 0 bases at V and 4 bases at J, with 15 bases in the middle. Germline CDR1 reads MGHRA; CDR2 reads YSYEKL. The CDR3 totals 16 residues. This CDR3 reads CASSQEWSRDLYGYTF. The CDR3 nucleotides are TGCGCCAGCAGCCAAGAATGGTCGCGGGACCTCTATGGCTACACCTTC.

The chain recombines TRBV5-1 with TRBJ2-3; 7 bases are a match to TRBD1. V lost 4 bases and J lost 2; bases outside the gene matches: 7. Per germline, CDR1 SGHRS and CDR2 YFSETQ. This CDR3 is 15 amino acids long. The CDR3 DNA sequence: TGCGCCAGCAGCAGGTGGACAGGAATCACAGATACGCAGTATTTT. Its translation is CASSRWTGITDTQYF.

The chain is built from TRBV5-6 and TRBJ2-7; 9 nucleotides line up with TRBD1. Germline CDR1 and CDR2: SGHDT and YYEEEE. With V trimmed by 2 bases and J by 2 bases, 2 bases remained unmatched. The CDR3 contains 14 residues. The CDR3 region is CASSFGTGTYEQYF. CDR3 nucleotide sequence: TGTGCCAGCAGCTTTGGGACAGGGACCTACGAGCAGTACTTC.

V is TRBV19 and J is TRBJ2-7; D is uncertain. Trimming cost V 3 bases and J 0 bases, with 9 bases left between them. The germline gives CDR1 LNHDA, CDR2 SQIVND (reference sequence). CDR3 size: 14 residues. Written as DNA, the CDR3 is TGTGCCAGTAGTATCACGATGAGCTCCTACGAGCAGTACTTC. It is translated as CASSITMSSYEQYF.

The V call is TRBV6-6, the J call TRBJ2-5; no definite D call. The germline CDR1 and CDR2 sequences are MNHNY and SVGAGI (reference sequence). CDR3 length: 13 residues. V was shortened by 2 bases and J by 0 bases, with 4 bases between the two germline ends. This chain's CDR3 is CASSYNYQETQYF. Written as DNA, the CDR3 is TGTGCCAGCAGTTACAACTACCAAGAGACCCAGTACTTC.

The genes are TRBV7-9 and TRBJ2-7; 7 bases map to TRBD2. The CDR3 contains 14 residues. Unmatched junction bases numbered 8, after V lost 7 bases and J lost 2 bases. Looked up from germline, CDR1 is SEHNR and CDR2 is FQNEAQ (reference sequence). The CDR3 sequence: CASTWGGGTYEQYF. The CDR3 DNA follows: TGTGCCAGCACCTGGGGGGGAGGGACCTACGAGCAGTACTTC.

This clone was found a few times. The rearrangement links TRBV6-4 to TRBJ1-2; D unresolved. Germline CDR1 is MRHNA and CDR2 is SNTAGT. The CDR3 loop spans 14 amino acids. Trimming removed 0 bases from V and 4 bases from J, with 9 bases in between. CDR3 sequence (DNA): TGTGCCAGCAGTGACTCACGGGGAATCTATGGCTACACCTTC. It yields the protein CASSDSRGIYGYTF.

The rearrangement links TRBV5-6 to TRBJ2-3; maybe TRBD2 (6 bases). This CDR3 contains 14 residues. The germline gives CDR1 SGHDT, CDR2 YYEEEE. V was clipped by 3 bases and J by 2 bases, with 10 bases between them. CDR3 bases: TGTGCCAGCAGCTGGGGGGTGAACACAGATACGCAGTATTTT. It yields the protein CASSWGVNTDTQYF.

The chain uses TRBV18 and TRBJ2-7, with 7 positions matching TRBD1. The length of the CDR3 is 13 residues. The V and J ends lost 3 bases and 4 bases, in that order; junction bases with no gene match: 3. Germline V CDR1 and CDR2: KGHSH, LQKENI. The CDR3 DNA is TGTGCCAGCTCACCGGGACAGCAATACGAGCAGTACTTC. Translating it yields CASSPGQQYEQYF.

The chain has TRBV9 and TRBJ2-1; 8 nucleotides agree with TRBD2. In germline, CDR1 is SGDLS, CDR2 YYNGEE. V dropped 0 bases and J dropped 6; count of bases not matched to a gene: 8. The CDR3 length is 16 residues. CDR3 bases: TGTGCCAGCAGCGTAGTAGCGGGACTGGGTATCAATGAGCAGTTCTTC. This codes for CASSVVAGLGINEQFF.

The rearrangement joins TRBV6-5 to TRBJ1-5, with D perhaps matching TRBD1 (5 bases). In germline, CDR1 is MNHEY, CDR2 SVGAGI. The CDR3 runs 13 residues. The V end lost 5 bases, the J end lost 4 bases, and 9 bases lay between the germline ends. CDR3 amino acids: CASSTDRNQPQHF. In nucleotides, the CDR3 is TGTGCCAGCAGTACCGACAGAAATCAGCCCCAGCATTTT.

Written as DNA, the CDR3 is TGTGCCAGCAGCTTTCAACTGAATGAGCAGTTCTTC. Translating gives CASSFQLNEQFF. The chain carries TRBV5-6 and TRBJ2-1; unclear D gene. The CDR3 loop spans 12 amino acids. The germline CDR1 and CDR2 sequences are SGHDT and YYEEEE. With 2 bases removed from V and 7 bases from J, the gap between germline ends came to 7 bases.

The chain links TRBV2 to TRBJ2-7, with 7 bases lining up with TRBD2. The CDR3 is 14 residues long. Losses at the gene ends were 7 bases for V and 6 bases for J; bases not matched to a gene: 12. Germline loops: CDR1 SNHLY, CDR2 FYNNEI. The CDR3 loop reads CASTRETSFSEQYF. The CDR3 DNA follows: TGTGCCAGCACGCGAGAGACTAGCTTCTCCGAGCAGTACTTC.

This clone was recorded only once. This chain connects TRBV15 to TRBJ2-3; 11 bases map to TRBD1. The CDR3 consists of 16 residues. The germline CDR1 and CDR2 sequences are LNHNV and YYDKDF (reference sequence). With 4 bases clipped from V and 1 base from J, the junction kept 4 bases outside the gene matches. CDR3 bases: TGTGCCACCAGCAAAGGACAGGGGGCTGGCACAGATACGCAGTATTTT. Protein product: CATSKGQGAGTDTQYF. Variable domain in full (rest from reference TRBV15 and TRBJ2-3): DAMVIQNPRYQVTQFGKPVTLSCSQTLNHNVMYWYQQKSSQAPKLLFHYYDKDFNNEADTPDNFQSRRPNTSFCFLDIRSPGLGDTAMYLCATSKGQGAGTDTQYFGPGTRLTVL.

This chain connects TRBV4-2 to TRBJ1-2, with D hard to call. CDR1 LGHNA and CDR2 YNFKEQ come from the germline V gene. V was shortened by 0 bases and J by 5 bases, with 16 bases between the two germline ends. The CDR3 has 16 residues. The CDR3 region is CASSQDPTLQRYGYTF. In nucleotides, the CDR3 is TGTGCCAGCAGCCAAGATCCCACACTCCAGAGGTATGGCTACACCTTC.

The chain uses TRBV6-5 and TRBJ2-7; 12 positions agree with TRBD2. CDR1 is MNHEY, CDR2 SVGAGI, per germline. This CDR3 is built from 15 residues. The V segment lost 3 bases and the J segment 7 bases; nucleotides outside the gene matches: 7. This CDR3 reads CASSYTGTSGLEQYF. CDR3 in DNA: TGTGCCAGCAGTTATACGGGGACTAGCGGGTTAGAGCAGTACTTC.

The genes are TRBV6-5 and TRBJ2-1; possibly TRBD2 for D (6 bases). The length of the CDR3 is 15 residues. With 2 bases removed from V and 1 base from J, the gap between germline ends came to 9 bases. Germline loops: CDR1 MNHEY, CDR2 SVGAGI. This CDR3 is CASSYAGRSYNEQFF. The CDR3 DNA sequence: TGTGCCAGCAGTTACGCGGGGCGGTCCTACAATGAGCAGTTCTTC.

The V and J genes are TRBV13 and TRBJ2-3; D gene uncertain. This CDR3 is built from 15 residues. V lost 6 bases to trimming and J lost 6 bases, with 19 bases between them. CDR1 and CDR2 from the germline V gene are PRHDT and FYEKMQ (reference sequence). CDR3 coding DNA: TGTGCCAGCAGTCGAGGTGGCGGTACCCCGGATACGCAGTATTTT. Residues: CASSRGGGTPDTQYF.

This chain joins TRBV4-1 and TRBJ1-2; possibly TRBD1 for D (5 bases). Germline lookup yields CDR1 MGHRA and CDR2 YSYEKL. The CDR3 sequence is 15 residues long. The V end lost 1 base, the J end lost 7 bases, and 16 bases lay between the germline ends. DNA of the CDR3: TGCGCCAGCAGCCAAGTCAGTGGGGGGGAATTTGGCTACACCTTC. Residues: CASSQVSGGEFGYTF.